These 8 T cell receptor beta chains came from one sample sequenced in a study of T cell changes during pregnancy in multiple sclerosis. Sequencing was performed with immunoSEQ multiplex PCR; in TCRdb, only in-frame clones are kept and a portion is missing. The sample shows about 42,000 clones, around 93% of them seen only once. The specimen was CD4+ T cells from peripheral blood mononuclear cells, collected before pregnancy. Receptor source: a female donor with multiple sclerosis, enrolled in a pregnancy study.

The chain joins TRBV30 to TRBJ1-1, with a possible D match to TRBD1 (6 bases). The CDR3 is 13 amino acids. Germline V gene data show CDR1 as GTSNPN and CDR2 as SVGIG (reference sequence). The V gene lost 3 bases and the J gene lost 9 bases, with 17 bases spanning the gap. The CDR3 loop reads CAWRRSGVKQAFF. The CDR3 nucleotides are TGTGCCTGGAGGCGGTCAGGGGTTAAGCAAGCTTTCTTT.

This clone has a handful of counts. The chain uses TRBV7-9 and TRBJ2-1, with TRBD2 matching 10 bases. Germline CDR1 reads SEHNR; CDR2 reads FQNEAQ (reference sequence). The J segment lost 4 bases and the V segment lost 5 bases, leaving 8 bases of the junction unmatched. CDR3 length equals 16 residues. CDR3 in DNA: TGTGCCAGCAGCCCTCTAGCGGGGGACTTTTACAATGAGCAGTTCTTC. It encodes CASSPLAGDFYNEQFF.

CDR3 protein: CASSAAGRQETQYF. DNA for the CDR3: TGTGCCAGCTCTGCCGCAGGTCGCCAAGAGACCCAGTACTTC. This chain links TRBV19 with TRBJ2-5; D gene ambiguous. The ends were cut back, 9 bases at V and 1 base at J, with 15 bases in the middle. Per the germline V gene, CDR1 is LNHDA and CDR2 is SQIVND (reference sequence). CDR3 length: 14 amino acids. Together with reference TRBV19 and TRBJ2-5, the CDR3 gives the full variable domain: DGGITQSPKYLFRKEGQNVTLSCEQNLNHDAMYWYRQDPGQGLRLIYYSQIVNDFQKGDIAEGYSVSREKKESFPLTVTSAQKNPTAFYLCASSAAGRQETQYFGPGTRLLVL.

V is TRBV6-1 and J is TRBJ2-3, with 9 bases that match TRBD1. Trimming removed 7 bases from V and 9 bases from J; junction bases left unmatched: 11. This CDR3 contains 14 residues. Germline assignment: CDR1 MNHNS and CDR2 SASEGT. As DNA, the CDR3 is TGTGCCAGCATGGAACAGGGGGCACTGGGGACGCAGTATTTT. It translates to CASMEQGALGTQYF.

V usage is TRBV6-5 and J usage is TRBJ2-2; tentative D call: TRBD1 (6 bases). The germline V and J ends were trimmed by 7 bases and 3 bases, with 12 bases remaining between them. This CDR3 comprises 14 residues. Germline V gives CDR1 MNHEY, CDR2 SVGAGI. CDR3 sequence (DNA): TGTGCCAGCAAGACCTCAGGGGACACCGGGGAGCTGTTTTTT. This translates into CASKTSGDTGELFF.

In its sample, this clone was seen once. This chain links TRBV7-2 with TRBJ2-1; TRBD2 matches at 10 bases. This CDR3 is built from 17 residues. Per the germline V gene, CDR1 is SGHTA and CDR2 is FQGNSA. The V gene end was trimmed by 1 base and the J gene end by 6 bases; junction bases not matched to a gene: 9. CDR3 nucleotides: TGTGCCAGCAGCTTAGTGGCTAGCGGGGGACTACGCAATGAGCAGTTCTTC. Its translation: CASSLVASGGLRNEQFF.

V and J are TRBV7-3 and TRBJ1-1; D perhaps matches TRBD1 (6 bases). Germline V CDR1 and CDR2: SGHTA, FQGTGA. The CDR3 totals 14 residues. The V end lost 4 bases, the J end lost 3 bases, and 12 bases lay between the germline ends. The CDR3 here is CASSSRGRDTEAFF. The DNA for the CDR3 is TGTGCCAGCAGCTCAAGGGGGAGGGACACTGAAGCTTTCTTT. Combining the CDR3 with reference TRBV7-3 and TRBJ1-1 gives the whole variable domain GAGVSQTPSNKVTEKGKYVELRCDPISGHTALYWYRQSLGQGPEFLIYFQGTGAADDSGLPNDRFFAVRPEGSVSTLKIQRTERGDSAVYLCASSSRGRDTEAFFGQGTRLTVV.

The chain employs TRBV5-4 and TRBJ2-7, with D possibly TRBD2 on 6 matching bases. This CDR3 has 13 amino acids. Germline-derived CDR1 and CDR2 are SGHNT and YYREEE (reference sequence). V lost 0 bases and J lost 3, with 7 bases in between. CDR3 sequence: CASSLAGVYEQYF. CDR3 nucleotide sequence: TGTGCCAGCAGCTTGGCGGGGGTCTACGAGCAGTACTTC.